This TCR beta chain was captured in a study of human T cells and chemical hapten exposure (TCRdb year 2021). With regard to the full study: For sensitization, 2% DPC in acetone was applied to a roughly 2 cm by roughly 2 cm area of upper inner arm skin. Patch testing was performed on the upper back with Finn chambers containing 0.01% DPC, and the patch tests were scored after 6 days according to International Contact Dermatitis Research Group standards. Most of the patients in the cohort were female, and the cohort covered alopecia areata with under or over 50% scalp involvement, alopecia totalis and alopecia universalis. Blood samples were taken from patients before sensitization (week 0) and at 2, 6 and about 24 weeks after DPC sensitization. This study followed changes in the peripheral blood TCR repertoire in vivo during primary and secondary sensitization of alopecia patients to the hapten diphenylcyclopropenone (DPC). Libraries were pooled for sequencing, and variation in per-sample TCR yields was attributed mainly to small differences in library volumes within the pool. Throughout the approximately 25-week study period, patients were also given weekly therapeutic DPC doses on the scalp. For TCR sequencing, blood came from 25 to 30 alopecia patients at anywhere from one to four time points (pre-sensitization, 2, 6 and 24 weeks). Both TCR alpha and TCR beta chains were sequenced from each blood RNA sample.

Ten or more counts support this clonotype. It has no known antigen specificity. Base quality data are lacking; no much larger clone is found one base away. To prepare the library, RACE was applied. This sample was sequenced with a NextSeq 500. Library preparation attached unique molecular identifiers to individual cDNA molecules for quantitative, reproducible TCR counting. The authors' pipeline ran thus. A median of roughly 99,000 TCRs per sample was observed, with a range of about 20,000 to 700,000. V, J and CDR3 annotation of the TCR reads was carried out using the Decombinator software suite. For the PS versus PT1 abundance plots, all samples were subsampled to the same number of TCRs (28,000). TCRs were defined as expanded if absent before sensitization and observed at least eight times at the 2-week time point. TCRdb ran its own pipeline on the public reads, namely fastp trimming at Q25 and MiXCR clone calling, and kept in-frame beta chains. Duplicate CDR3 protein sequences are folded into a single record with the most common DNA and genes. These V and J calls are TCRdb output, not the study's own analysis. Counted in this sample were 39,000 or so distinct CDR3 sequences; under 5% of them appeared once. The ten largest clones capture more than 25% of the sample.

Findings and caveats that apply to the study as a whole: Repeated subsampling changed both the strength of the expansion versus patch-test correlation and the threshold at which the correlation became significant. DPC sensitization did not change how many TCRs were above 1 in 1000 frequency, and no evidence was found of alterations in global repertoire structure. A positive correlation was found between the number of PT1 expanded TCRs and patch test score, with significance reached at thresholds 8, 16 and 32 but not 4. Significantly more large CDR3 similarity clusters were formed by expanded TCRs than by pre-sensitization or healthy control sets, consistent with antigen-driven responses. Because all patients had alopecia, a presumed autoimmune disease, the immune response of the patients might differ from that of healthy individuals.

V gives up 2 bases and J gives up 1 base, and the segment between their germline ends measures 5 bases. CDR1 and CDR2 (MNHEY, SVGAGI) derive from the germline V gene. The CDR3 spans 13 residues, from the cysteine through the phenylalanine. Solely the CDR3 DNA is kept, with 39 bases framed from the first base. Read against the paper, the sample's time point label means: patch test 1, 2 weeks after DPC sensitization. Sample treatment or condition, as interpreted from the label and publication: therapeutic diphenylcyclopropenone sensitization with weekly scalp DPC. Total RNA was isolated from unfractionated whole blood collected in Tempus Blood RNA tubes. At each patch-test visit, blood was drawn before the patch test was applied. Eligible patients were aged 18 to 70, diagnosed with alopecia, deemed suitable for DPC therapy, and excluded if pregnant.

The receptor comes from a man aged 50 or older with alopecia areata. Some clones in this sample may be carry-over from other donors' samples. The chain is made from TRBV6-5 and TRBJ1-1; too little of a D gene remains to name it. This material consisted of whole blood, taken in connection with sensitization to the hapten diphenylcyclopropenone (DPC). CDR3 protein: CASSYEGNTEAFF. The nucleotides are TGTGCCAGCAGTTACGAAGGGAACACTGAAGCTTTCTTT.